Below are 30 T cell receptor beta chains sequenced from a single sample in a study of CD8 T cells in ankylosing spondylitis. Study-wide findings and caveats: A motif in TCR beta, a set of about 8 highly homologous variants, appeared characteristic of ankylosing spondylitis blood.

Via MiXCR, TCRdb re-called the 5' RACE reads, giving one row per CDR3 protein. The table has about 500,000 distinct CDR3 sequences, 5.3% seen once. The antigens these receptors bind are not known. The sample consisted of blood, either unsorted or a sorted T cell fraction (not recorded which). The receptor source for this set is a male donor with ankylosing spondylitis.

The sample holds many counts of this clonotype. This chain joins TRBV5-1 and TRBJ2-7; TRBD1 might be the D (6 bases). CDR1 and CDR2 from the germline V gene are SGHRS and YFSETQ. With 0 bases removed from V and 3 bases from J, the gap between germline ends came to 10 bases. This CDR3 is built from 14 residues. CDR3 region: CASSLGTVFYEQYF. CDR3 DNA: TGCGCCAGCAGCTTGGGGACAGTTTTCTACGAGCAGTACTTC.

This clonotype was observed many times. The chain joins TRBV5-1 to TRBJ2-7; TRBD2 aligns across 11 bases. The junction had 11 bases not matched to a gene; V was cut back by 0 bases and J by 0 bases. CDR1 and CDR2 from the germline V gene are SGHRS and YFSETQ. The CDR3 contains 19 residues. The chain's CDR3 is CASSLARFSSGRDSYEQYF. The CDR3 DNA is TGCGCCAGCAGCTTGGCCCGTTTTAGTAGCGGGAGGGACTCCTACGAGCAGTACTTC.

This clonotype was seen ten or more times. V is TRBV18 and J is TRBJ2-1; tentatively, D is TRBD1 (5 bases). This CDR3 is 15 amino acids long. The V end was cut by 4 bases, the J end by 6 bases, with 16 bases between. Looked up from germline, CDR1 is KGHSH and CDR2 is LQKENI. CDR3 sequence reads: CASSHPSSRANEQFF. The CDR3 DNA reads TGTGCCAGCTCACATCCCTCAAGCAGGGCCAATGAGCAGTTCTTC.

This clonotype was recorded at least ten times. The CDR3 nucleotides read TGTGCCAGCAGCTGGGGTCAAACTGAAGCTTTCTTT. It codes for CASSWGQTEAFF. The chain has TRBV5-6 and TRBJ1-1; D remains ambiguous. The CDR3 contains 12 residues. V was pared by 3 bases and J by 5 bases, with 8 bases between. Germline V gene data show CDR1 as SGHDT and CDR2 as YYEEEE.

This clonotype was seen at least ten times. The rearrangement links TRBV4-1 to TRBJ2-7; the D gene could be TRBD1 or TRBD2 (5 bases each). V lost 2 bases to trimming and J lost 5 bases, with 13 bases between them. This CDR3 is 14 amino acids long. The germline gives CDR1 MGHRA, CDR2 YSYEKL. CDR3 loop: CASSQFGTLDEQYF. For the CDR3, the DNA is TGCGCCAGCAGCCAATTCGGGACGCTCGACGAGCAGTACTTC.

This clonotype was observed a single time. A clone one base away is much larger, so this may be a read error. The chain uses TRBV6-1 and TRBJ1-1, with a weak D call TRBD1 (6 bases). The V end lost 7 bases, the J end lost 5 bases, and 17 bases lay between the germline ends. This CDR3 comprises 14 residues. Germline V CDR1 and CDR2: MNHNS, SASEGT. CDR3 amino acids: CASTQQGSETEAFF. Written as DNA, the CDR3 is TGTGCCAGCACTCAACAGGGATCCGAGACTGAAGCTTTCTTT.

This clonotype was recorded at least ten times. The chain combines TRBV6-2 or TRBV6-3 with TRBJ2-7; no clear D. CDR3 length: 12 amino acids. V was cut by 6 bases and J by 1 base, with 7 bases left in between. Germline V gives CDR1 MNHEY, CDR2 SVGEGT. The CDR3 DNA is TGTGCCAGCAGGACTGAATCCTACGAGCAGTACTTC. Encoded protein: CASRTESYEQYF.

The chain links TRBV5-6 to TRBJ2-5; D uncertain. This CDR3 has 17 residues. The ends were cut back, 7 bases at V and 2 bases at J, with 24 bases in the middle. Germline V gene sequence: CDR1 SGHDT, CDR2 YYEEEE. The CDR3 region has the DNA TGTGCCAGCGGCCCGGGCCTCCTCGGCCCCCTTCAAGAGACCCAGTACTTC. It encodes CASGPGLLGPLQETQYF.

This clonotype was recorded many times. The CDR3 coding sequence is TGCAGTGCCCCATTGAGGCCTGGGCGAGAGACCCAGTACTTC. Translating gives CSAPLRPGRETQYF. The chain couples TRBV20-1 to TRBJ2-5; D call uncertain. The CDR3 runs 14 residues. Germline V lookup: CDR1 DFQATT, CDR2 SNEGSKA (reference sequence). V was trimmed by 6 bases and J by 4 bases, leaving 18 bases between them.

This clonotype was recorded many times. The V gene is TRBV11-2, the J gene TRBJ2-2, with 10 positions matching TRBD1. V shed 5 bases and J 2 bases; nucleotides not matched to a gene: 5. The CDR3 spans 16 residues. Germline assignment: CDR1 SGHAT and CDR2 FQNNGV. In nucleotides, the CDR3 is TGTGCCAGCAGCCGAGGGACAGGGGAAAACACCGGGGAGCTGTTTTTT. This translates into CASSRGTGENTGELFF.

In this sample, this clonotype turned up many times. The V call is TRBV20-1, the J call TRBJ2-7; D call uncertain. Germline assignment: CDR1 DFQATT and CDR2 SNEGSKA (reference sequence). With 6 bases removed from V and 4 bases from J, the gap between germline ends came to 13 bases. The length of the CDR3 is 12 residues. Here the CDR3 DNA reads TGCAGTGCAGGGCAAGGATCTTACGAGCAGTACTTC. Its protein is CSAGQGSYEQYF.

In its sample, this clonotype was seen a few times. The gene calls are TRBV5-1 and TRBJ2-1; 7 bases agree with TRBD1. The V gene's germline CDR1 is SGHRS and CDR2 YFSETQ. Germline trimming cut 2 bases from V and 6 bases from J; bases unmatched to any gene: 8. This CDR3 spans 15 amino acids. The CDR3 coding sequence is TGCGCCAGCAGCTTTGAGGGGGCATCAAGCAATGAGCAGTTCTTC. Translation gives CASSFEGASSNEQFF.

This clonotype was found many times. The chain carries TRBV29-1 and TRBJ1-5; 12 nucleotides line up with TRBD1. The CDR3 sequence is 13 residues long. Germline CDR1 reads SQVTM; CDR2 reads ANQGSEA. V lost 6 bases and J lost 5; bases outside the gene matches: 2. This chain's CDR3 is CSVGTGGDQPQHF. The CDR3 DNA is TGCAGCGTCGGGACAGGGGGCGATCAGCCCCAGCATTTT. Using reference TRBV29-1 and TRBJ1-5 for the parts outside the CDR3, the full variable domain is SAVISQKPSRDICQRGTSLTIQCQVDSQVTMMFWYRQQPGQSLTLIATANQGSEATYESGFVIDKFPISRPNLTFSTLTVSNMSPEDSSIYLCSVGTGGDQPQHFGDGTRLSIL.

This clonotype was picked up many times. The chain has TRBV20-1 and TRBJ2-7, with D perhaps TRBD1 (5 bases). V gave up 4 bases and J gave up 0 bases, with 7 bases separating them. This CDR3 has 12 amino acids. Germline CDR1 is DFQATT and CDR2 is SNEGSKA (reference sequence). CDR3 amino acids: CSATDSSYEQYF. The CDR3 DNA is TGCAGTGCTACCGACAGCTCCTACGAGCAGTACTTC.

The table lists this clonotype with many counts. The chain has TRBV18 and TRBJ1-6; D possibly corresponds to TRBD1 (5 bases). This CDR3 has 13 amino acids. V lost 3 bases, J lost 7 bases, and 7 bases lay in between. The germline CDR1 and CDR2 sequences are KGHSH and LQKENI. CDR3 residues: CASSPDRNSPLHF. Here the CDR3 DNA reads TGTGCCAGCTCACCCGACAGAAATTCACCCCTCCACTTT.

There are many counts of this clonotype. The rearrangement uses TRBV12-3 or TRBV12-4 and TRBJ2-2, with D tentatively TRBD1 (5 bases). The CDR3 totals 21 residues. Trimming took off 3 bases at V and 0 bases at J, with 26 bases between the two ends. CDR3 residues: CASSFNKVTVLIDANTGELFF. DNA of the CDR3: TGTGCCAGCAGTTTTAACAAGGTGACAGTTCTCATTGACGCGAACACCGGGGAGCTGTTTTTT.

This clonotype has a count of ten or more. The CDR3 protein is CSAYGRGRNPEKLFF. Written as DNA, the CDR3 is TGCAGTGCGTACGGCAGGGGGCGCAATCCTGAAAAACTGTTTTTT. This chain joins TRBV20-1 and TRBJ1-4, with TRBD1 identical over 8 bases. Trimming removed 6 bases from V and 7 bases from J; junction bases left unmatched: 13. Germline CDR1 is DFQATT and CDR2 is SNEGSKA (reference sequence). This CDR3 is built from 15 residues.

The genes are TRBV4-3 and TRBJ2-1; D is unclear. Germline V gene data show CDR1 as LGHNA and CDR2 as YSLEER. The CDR3 consists of 12 residues. V was shortened by 4 bases and J by 5 bases, with 6 bases between the two germline ends. The CDR3 sequence is CASSLGNNEQFF. CDR3 sequence (DNA): TGCGCCAGCAGCCTTGGGAACAATGAGCAGTTCTTC.

This clonotype was counted between two and nine times. An end of the junction does not agree with germline; a read error may underlie this. The gene calls are TRBV7-2 and TRBJ2-7; perhaps TRBD2 as D (6 bases). The CDR3 contains 15 residues. Germline CDR1 SGHTA, CDR2 FQGNSA. CDR3 protein: CASSLGGPLTDEQYF. CDR3 DNA: TGTGCCAGCAGTTTAGGAGGGCCTTTGACCGACGAGCAGTACTTC.

This clonotype has only a few counts. The gene calls are TRBV12-3 or TRBV12-4 and TRBJ2-1; D is possibly TRBD1 or TRBD2 (5 bases each). Trimming cost V 6 bases and J 7 bases, with 22 bases left between them. The CDR3 is 16 amino acids. The CDR3 is CASRGWGTPLGNEQFF. The CDR3, as DNA: TGTGCCAGCAGGGGATGGGGGACCCCACTGGGGAATGAGCAGTTCTTC.

V and J are TRBV28 and TRBJ2-2, with 8 bases matching TRBD2. The CDR3 length is 16 residues. CDR1 and CDR2 from the germline V gene are MDHEN and SYDVKM. The trim removed 6 bases at V and 0 bases at J, leaving 6 bases unmatched. The CDR3, as DNA: TGTGCCAGCAGCTTCCTGGGACTAGCGAACACCGGGGAGCTGTTTTTT. It translates to CASSFLGLANTGELFF. Supplemented by reference TRBV28 and TRBJ2-2, the full variable domain reads DVKVTQSSRYLVKRTGEKVFLECVQDMDHENMFWYRQDPGLGLRLIYFSYDVKMKEKGDIPEGYSVSREKKERFSLILESASTNQTSMYLCASSFLGLANTGELFFGEGSRLTVL.

This clonotype was recorded at least ten times. This sequence joins TRBV6-5 and TRBJ1-5; no reliable D call. There are 14 residues in the CDR3. Germline loops: CDR1 MNHEY, CDR2 SVGAGI. Between the trimmed V and J ends, which lost 0 bases and 6 bases, there was a span of 9 bases. The CDR3 coding sequence is TGTGCCAGCAGTTACTCGAGGGTTTTTCAGCCCCAGCATTTT. It yields the protein CASSYSRVFQPQHF.

Only a few counts were recorded for this clonotype. The chain uses TRBV6-1 and TRBJ2-6, with a tentative D call TRBD1 (5 bases). CDR3 length equals 17 residues. Germline V gene sequence: CDR1 MNHNS, CDR2 SASEGT. Trimming left V 7 bases short and J 1 base short, with 17 bases between. This CDR3 reads CASKQAGKASGANVLTF. CDR3 DNA sequence: TGTGCCAGCAAACAGGCAGGGAAGGCTTCTGGGGCCAACGTCCTGACTTTC.

This clonotype was seen many times. This chain uses TRBV29-1 with TRBJ1-5; D ambiguous. The V gene's germline CDR1 is SQVTM and CDR2 ANQGSEA. The CDR3 length is 13 residues. V lost 4 bases, J lost 3 bases, and 10 bases lay in between. The DNA of the CDR3 is TGCAGCGTTGCCCGAGCAGCCAATCAGCCCCAGCATTTT. Protein sequence: CSVARAANQPQHF.

This clonotype appeared many times. The J gene is TRBJ2-5, the V gene TRBV5-1, with 10 bases fitting TRBD2. The CDR3 runs 14 residues. V lost 1 base and J lost 5; bases outside the gene matches: 2. CDR1 is SGHRS and CDR2 is YFSETQ in the germline V gene. CDR3 in amino acids: CASSLTSGVETQYF. CDR3 nucleotide sequence: TGCGCCAGCAGCTTGACTAGCGGGGTTGAGACCCAGTACTTC.

This clonotype was found a few times. For the CDR3, the DNA is TGTGCCAGCAGCAATTCCTTGGGAGAGCAGTACTTC. It encodes CASSNSLGEQYF. This rearrangement joins TRBV7-2 to TRBJ2-7, with D unclear. Germline loops: CDR1 SGHTA, CDR2 FQGNSA. Trimming left V 5 bases short and J 7 bases short, with 12 bases between. The CDR3 spans 12 residues. Filled out from reference TRBV7-2 and TRBJ2-7, the complete variable domain reads GAGVSQSPSNKVTEKGKDVELRCDPISGHTALYWYRQSLGQGLEFLIYFQGNSAPDKSGLPSDRFSAERTGGSVSTLTIQRTQQEDSAVYLCASSNSLGEQYFGPGTRLTVT.

This clonotype was seen only a few times. This rearrangement joins TRBV5-1 to TRBJ2-1; tentative D call: TRBD1 (5 bases). Germline lookup yields CDR1 SGHRS and CDR2 YFSETQ. V was trimmed by 3 bases and J by 7 bases, leaving 11 bases between them. This CDR3 has 13 amino acids. CDR3 protein: CASSSDSLNEQFF. CDR3 sequence (DNA): TGCGCCAGCAGCTCTGACAGTCTAAATGAGCAGTTCTTC.

This sequence joins TRBV3-1 and TRBJ2-7; 7 bases agree with TRBD1. The germline CDR1 and CDR2 sequences are LGHDT and YNNKEL (reference sequence). This CDR3 is built from 15 residues. V lost 3 bases to trimming and J lost 6 bases; unmatched junction nucleotides: 11. In DNA form, the CDR3 reads TGTGCCAGCAGCCACCTTCTTGGCAGGGGGACCGAGCAGTACTTC. Protein product: CASSHLLGRGTEQYF.

This clonotype has at least ten counts. The chain employs TRBV24-1 and TRBJ2-7, with a possible D match to TRBD2 (6 bases). The CDR3 is made up of 12 amino acids. V lost 9 bases and J lost 3, with 11 bases in between. CDR1 is KGHDR and CDR2 is SFDVKD in the germline V gene. CDR3 protein: CATSGGNYEQYF. The DNA for the CDR3 is TGTGCCACCTCCGGCGGGAACTACGAGCAGTACTTC.

This clonotype appeared many times. The rearrangement joins TRBV20-1 to TRBJ2-3; D unresolved. Germline V gene data show CDR1 as DFQATT and CDR2 as SNEGSKA (reference sequence). V lost 0 bases and J lost 5, with 21 bases in between. The CDR3 loop spans 17 amino acids. CDR3 nucleotides: TGCAGTGCTAGAGATCCGATAGAAGGACCCGGCGGAGATACGCAGTATTTT. This sequence encodes CSARDPIEGPGGDTQYF.